Only one count was recorded for the clone carrying this T cell receptor beta chain. V lost 0 bases, J lost 4 bases, and 6 bases stayed unmatched. CDR1 SGHRS and CDR2 YFSETQ come from the germline V gene. The CDR3 runs 15 residues. This specimen belongs to a study of blood T cell repertoires in COVID-19. At the level of the study: The samples span acute and convalescent COVID-19 from the United States, Italy and Spain. T cells, B-cell-depleted T cells, or PBMCs supplied cDNA or gDNA.

During active infection, Seattle patients enrolled and were then monitored through disease. Original data processing: Counts of nucleated cells, estimated from reference gene primer amplification, were obtained. Here immunoSEQ multiplex PCR was the method, and the copy in TCRdb shows in-frame clones only, minus some. The V and J calls and clone size were taken over from that table, and D and trimming were inferred from the DNA. The top ten hold less than 20% of the sample, which has roughly 290,000 clones, 80% to 85% seen once. The V and J genes are TRBV5-1 and TRBJ1-1; 7 bases are a match to TRBD1. This receptor was identified in a person between 65 and 80 years old with COVID-19, enrolled during active disease. The sequencing input was peripheral blood. CDR3 amino acids: CASSLEQGHSTEAFF. As DNA, the CDR3 is TGCGCCAGCAGCTTGGAACAGGGGCACAGCACTGAAGCTTTCTTT.